This passage covers 32 T cell receptor beta chains from one sample sequenced in a study of PD-1 blockade in classical Hodgkin lymphoma. Assay used: immunoSEQ multiplex PCR; TCRdb lists only in-frame clones, some missing. The sample carries 90,000 to 100,000 clones, roughly 76% recorded once. All trial patients relapsed after autologous stem cell transplantation. The sequences come from peripheral blood mononuclear cells (PBMCs), collected before the second cycle of nivolumab. The source of these receptors is a human donor with classical Hodgkin lymphoma.

This clone was observed a handful of times. The gene calls are TRBV29-1 and TRBJ1-3; the match to TRBD1 covers 8 bases. Trimming took 6 bases from V and 10 from J; bases not matched to a gene: 14. Germline CDR1 SQVTM, CDR2 ANQGSEA. The length of the CDR3 is 14 residues. The CDR3 DNA follows: TGCAGCGTCCGGGAGGACAGGGCACGGGGAACCATATATTTT. Protein product: CSVREDRARGTIYF.

This chain connects TRBV2 to TRBJ2-2, with a possible D match to TRBD1 (5 bases). Germline loops: CDR1 SNHLY, CDR2 FYNNEI. The CDR3 loop spans 14 amino acids. The germline V and J ends were trimmed by 2 bases and 4 bases, with 8 bases remaining between them. CDR3 sequence: CASSERQITGELFF. The CDR3 DNA is TGTGCCAGCAGTGAACGACAGATCACCGGGGAGCTGTTTTTT.

For the CDR3, the DNA is TGTGCCAGCAGCTTGGACGGGAGTGGGGCCTACGAGCAGTACTTC. It yields the protein CASSLDGSGAYEQYF. The chain employs TRBV7-2 and TRBJ2-7, with D perhaps matching TRBD2 (6 bases). Germline values: CDR1 SGHTA, CDR2 FQGNSA. CDR3 length: 15 residues. Trimming shortened V by 3 bases and J by 2 bases, and 14 bases separated the two germline ends.

This CDR3 reads CASKPVGRRGETQYF. In nucleotides, the CDR3 is TGTGCCAGCAAGCCCGTCGGGAGAAGGGGGGAGACCCAGTACTTC. The rearrangement uses TRBV28 and TRBJ2-5; D could derive from TRBD1 or TRBD2 (6 bases each). Trimming left V 7 bases short and J 5 bases short, with 20 bases between. The CDR3 consists of 15 residues. CDR1 and CDR2 (germline): MDHEN, SYDVKM.

This rearrangement joins TRBV19 to TRBJ2-3; perhaps D is TRBD1 or TRBD2 (5 bases each). Trimming removed 6 bases from V and 3 bases from J, with 16 bases in between. The germline V gene has CDR1 LNHDA and CDR2 SQIVND (reference sequence). The CDR3 has 15 amino acids. The CDR3 loop is CASSSGRQKTDTQYF. The CDR3 DNA reads as TGTGCCAGTAGCTCGGGACGGCAAAAAACAGATACGCAGTATTTT.

This sequence joins TRBV6-6 and TRBJ1-2; 9 bases align to TRBD1. The CDR3 covers 15 residues. CDR1 MNHNY and CDR2 SVGAGI come from the germline V gene (reference sequence). V lost 6 bases, J lost 4 bases, and 9 bases stayed unmatched. The CDR3 DNA reads as TGTGCCAGCAGCCACTCGACAGGGGGGATCTATGGCTACACCTTC. Its translation: CASSHSTGGIYGYTF.

This clone was seen more than once but under ten times. The V gene is TRBV7-2, the J gene TRBJ1-1; possible D gene TRBD1, 5 bases. Germline values: CDR1 SGHTA, CDR2 FQGNSA. Between the trimmed V and J ends, which lost 4 bases and 1 base, there was a span of 10 bases. This CDR3 has 14 amino acids. CDR3 sequence (DNA): TGTGCCAGCAGCTCTGCGCAGGGGAACACTGAAGCTTTCTTT. Residues: CASSSAQGNTEAFF.

The chain combines TRBV15 with TRBJ2-7; D remains ambiguous. The V and J ends lost 5 bases and 3 bases respectively, with 11 bases between them. CDR3 size: 13 residues. CDR1 is LNHNV and CDR2 is YYDKDF in the germline V gene (reference sequence). The DNA of the CDR3 is TGTGCCACCAGCCGAGGCTTGGACTACGAGCAGTACTTC. Translated, it gives CATSRGLDYEQYF.

This clone was seen once. The J gene is TRBJ2-3, the V gene TRBV2; TRBD1 matches at 8 bases. CDR1 is SNHLY, CDR2 FYNNEI, per germline. J lost 3 bases, V lost 8 bases, and 10 bases had no gene match. The CDR3 extends over 15 amino acids. In DNA, the CDR3 is TGTGCCAGCTCCGGTGGACAGGGTCGGACAGATACGCAGTATTTT. Amino acids: CASSGGQGRTDTQYF.

This chain joins TRBV4-1 and TRBJ2-1, with 7 bases fitting TRBD2. The CDR3 runs 15 residues. With 4 bases clipped from V and 9 bases from J, the junction kept 12 bases outside the gene matches. Germline CDR1 MGHRA, CDR2 YSYEKL. CDR3 loop: CASSPGGGPLGEQFF. CDR3 bases: TGCGCCAGCAGCCCGGGGGGAGGGCCTTTGGGTGAGCAGTTCTTC.

The chain employs TRBV7-2 and TRBJ2-7; 8 bases are shared with TRBD1. V lost 4 bases to trimming and J lost 5 bases; unmatched junction nucleotides: 7. The CDR3 has 14 amino acids. Per the germline V gene, CDR1 is SGHTA and CDR2 is FQGNSA. In DNA, the CDR3 is TGTGCCAGCAGCTCGGACAGGGTGAGGCACGAGCAGTACTTC. The encoded protein is CASSSDRVRHEQYF.

The chain combines TRBV5-1 with TRBJ2-3; D is uncertain. The CDR3 totals 15 residues. V was trimmed by 1 base and J by 0 bases, leaving 9 bases between them. Germline V gene data show CDR1 as SGHRS and CDR2 as YFSETQ. This CDR3 reads CASSLLPRSTDTQYF. The DNA for the CDR3 is TGCGCCAGCAGCTTGTTGCCGCGCAGCACAGATACGCAGTATTTT.

This clone was recorded a few times. The chain employs TRBV6-6 and TRBJ2-7; no firm D call. The CDR3 is 11 residues long. CDR1 MNHNY and CDR2 SVGAGI come from the germline V gene (reference sequence). V gave up 4 bases and J gave up 7 bases, with 8 bases separating them. CDR3 sequence reads: CASSFRQEQYF. In nucleotides, the CDR3 is TGTGCCAGCAGTTTCCGACAAGAGCAGTACTTC.

The CDR3 nucleotides read TGTGCCAGCAGCGTAGAGGGACGGTTCTACAATGAGCAGTTCTTC. Protein product: CASSVEGRFYNEQFF. The chain carries TRBV9 and TRBJ2-1; D is tentatively TRBD1 or TRBD2 (5 bases each). V was clipped by 0 bases and J by 3 bases, with 10 bases between them. CDR1 SGDLS and CDR2 YYNGEE come from the germline V gene. This CDR3 is 15 amino acids long.

The chain is built from TRBV11-2 and TRBJ1-1; tentative D call: TRBD1 (5 bases). CDR1 and CDR2 from the germline V gene are SGHAT and FQNNGV. The CDR3 is 13 amino acids. Deletions cut 3 bases from V and 4 bases from J, with 9 bases between. The CDR3 loop is CASSFPGTTEAFF. CDR3 bases: TGTGCCAGCAGCTTCCCAGGGACCACTGAAGCTTTCTTT.

The V gene is TRBV5-1, the J gene TRBJ2-7; TRBD2 is a possible D gene (5 bases). This CDR3 is 16 amino acids long. The V and J ends lost 4 bases and 2 bases respectively, with 19 bases between them. Germline V CDR1 and CDR2: SGHRS, YFSETQ. CDR3 nucleotides: TGCGCCAGCAGCGACGCACCGGGGTTGGGAGCCTACGAGCAGTACTTC. Translation gives CASSDAPGLGAYEQYF.

The chain combines TRBV18 with TRBJ2-7; 10 bases are shared with TRBD2. CDR3 length: 14 amino acids. Germline assignment: CDR1 KGHSH and CDR2 LQKENI. Germline trimming cut 3 bases from V and 4 bases from J; bases unmatched to any gene: 3. As DNA, the CDR3 is TGTGCCAGCTCACCGTTAGCGGGAGGTTACGAGCAGTACTTC. As protein: CASSPLAGGYEQYF. Combining the CDR3 with reference TRBV18 and TRBJ2-7 gives the whole variable domain NAGVMQNPRHLVRRRGQEARLRCSPMKGHSHVYWYRQLPEEGLKFMVYLQKENIIDESGMPKERFSAEFPKEGPSILRIQQVVRGDSAAYFCASSPLAGGYEQYFGPGTRLTVT.

The V gene is TRBV6-1, the J gene TRBJ2-5; D remains unclear. V was cut by 1 base and J by 4 bases, with 10 bases left in between. Germline V lookup: CDR1 MNHNS, CDR2 SASEGT. The CDR3 extends over 14 amino acids. CDR3 loop: CASSEGHRGETQYF. CDR3 DNA: TGTGCCAGCAGTGAAGGGCACCGAGGAGAGACCCAGTACTTC.

The rearrangement links TRBV6-1 to TRBJ2-5; tentatively, D is TRBD1 or TRBD2 (5 bases each). Trimming removed 7 bases from V and 1 base from J, with 10 bases in between. CDR1 and CDR2 from the germline V gene are MNHNS and SASEGT. The CDR3 has 13 amino acids. CDR3 nucleotide sequence: TGTGCCAGCACGGGGCAGATCCAAGAGACCCAGTACTTC. Its protein is CASTGQIQETQYF.

This rearrangement joins TRBV7-8 to TRBJ2-7, with D possibly matching TRBD1 (6 bases). This CDR3 is 18 amino acids long. The germline V gene encodes CDR1 SGHVS and CDR2 FQNEAQ. The V and J ends lost 0 bases and 6 bases respectively, with 24 bases between them. This CDR3 reads CASSLARNWTVPFPEQYF. The CDR3, as DNA: TGTGCCAGCAGCTTAGCGAGGAATTGGACAGTCCCCTTCCCCGAGCAGTACTTC.

The J gene is TRBJ1-1, the V gene TRBV5-1, with D perhaps matching TRBD1 (6 bases). V lost 2 bases and J lost 4, with 12 bases in between. Germline V gene lookup returns CDR1 SGHRS and CDR2 YFSETQ. The CDR3 contains 14 residues. CDR3 bases: TGCGCCAGCAGCTTAGGGGGAATAATCACTGAAGCTTTCTTT. Its protein product is CASSLGGIITEAFF.

This sequence joins TRBV7-9 and TRBJ2-3; perhaps TRBD2 as D (6 bases). Germline assignment: CDR1 SEHNR and CDR2 FQNEAQ (reference sequence). V lost 1 base and J lost 6, with 17 bases in between. The CDR3 covers 16 residues. CDR3 in amino acids: CASSLGGPRGGDTQYF. The CDR3 DNA reads as TGTGCCAGCAGCTTAGGGGGCCCCCGTGGGGGGGATACGCAGTATTTT.

This chain connects TRBV7-2 to TRBJ2-3; 13 bases are a match to TRBD2. The CDR3 contains 13 residues. The junction had 1 base not matched to a gene; V was cut back by 4 bases and J by 9 bases. Germline V gives CDR1 SGHTA, CDR2 FQGNSA. The CDR3 nucleotides are TGTGCCAGCAGCTCGGGACTAGCGGGAACGCAGTATTTT. It codes for CASSSGLAGTQYF.

The rearrangement uses TRBV5-1 and TRBJ2-7; D might be TRBD1 or TRBD2, each matching 5 bases. V gave up 3 bases and J gave up 2 bases, with 12 bases separating them. CDR1 SGHRS and CDR2 YFSETQ come from the germline V gene. The CDR3 length is 14 residues. For the CDR3, the DNA is TGCGCCAGCAGCTACCGGGACGGGGCCTACGAGCAGTACTTC. Its translation: CASSYRDGAYEQYF. The variable domain in full, completed from reference TRBV5-1 and TRBJ2-7, reads KAGVTQTPRYLIKTRGQQVTLSCSPISGHRSVSWYQQTPGQGLQFLFEYFSETQRNKGNFPGRFSGRQFSNSRSEMNVSTLELGDSALYLCASSYRDGAYEQYFGPGTRLTVT.

This chain links TRBV18 with TRBJ1-5, with D uncertain. V was cut by 1 base and J by 1 base, with 2 bases left in between. There are 13 residues in the CDR3. CDR1 and CDR2 from the germline V gene are KGHSH and LQKENI. The chain's CDR3 is CASSPRSNQPQHF. DNA for the CDR3: TGTGCCAGCTCACCACGGAGCAATCAGCCCCAGCATTTT.

The V gene is TRBV11-1, the J gene TRBJ2-1; 15 bases are shared with TRBD2. This CDR3 is 16 amino acids long. With 4 bases clipped from V and 7 bases from J, the junction kept 5 bases outside the gene matches. Germline assignment: CDR1 SGHAT and CDR2 FQDESV (reference sequence). The CDR3 is CASSSAGTSGRNEQFF. In DNA form, the CDR3 reads TGTGCCAGCAGCTCAGCCGGGACTAGCGGGAGGAATGAGCAGTTCTTC.

V gene TRBV5-1 combines with J gene TRBJ2-3; 7 bases are a match to TRBD2. This CDR3 comprises 16 residues. The J segment lost 2 bases and the V segment lost 0 bases, leaving 6 bases of the junction unmatched. The V gene's germline CDR1 is SGHRS and CDR2 YFSETQ. Here the CDR3 reads CASSLGLAVFTDTQYF. As DNA, the CDR3 is TGCGCCAGCAGCTTGGGGCTAGCGGTTTTCACAGATACGCAGTATTTT.

This chain connects TRBV19 to TRBJ1-1; 8 bases fit TRBD1. CDR3 length equals 14 residues. CDR1 is LNHDA, CDR2 SQIVND, per germline (reference sequence). Trimming removed 5 bases from V and 6 bases from J; junction bases left unmatched: 8. CDR3 region: CASSPKTDRAEAFF. DNA for the CDR3: TGTGCCAGTAGTCCCAAAACGGACAGGGCTGAAGCTTTCTTT.

V and J are TRBV7-8 and TRBJ2-1; possibly TRBD2 for D (5 bases). Per germline, CDR1 SGHVS and CDR2 FQNEAQ. This CDR3 is 16 amino acids long. V dropped 2 bases and J dropped 4 bases, with 15 bases sitting between them. In DNA form, the CDR3 reads TGTGCCAGCAGCTTAAGAGGCCCTAGCCCATACAATGAGCAGTTCTTC. Its translation is CASSLRGPSPYNEQFF.

The rearrangement uses TRBV5-6 and TRBJ2-2; 9 positions match TRBD2. After removal of 3 bases from V and 5 bases from J, the junction contained 11 bases not matched to a gene. There are 17 residues in the CDR3. Germline CDR1 SGHDT, CDR2 YYEEEE. CDR3 DNA: TGTGCCAGCAGCTCTCGACTAGCGGTAGAGAAAACCGGGGAGCTGTTTTTT. Its translation: CASSSRLAVEKTGELFF.

The CDR3 bases are TGTGCCTGGGCGGGACTAGCGGGAGGGGGTGAGCAGTTCTTC. Its translation: CAWAGLAGGGEQFF. The V call is TRBV30, the J call TRBJ2-1; TRBD2 aligns across 16 bases. The germline gives CDR1 GTSNPN, CDR2 SVGIG (reference sequence). This CDR3 is 14 amino acids long. Trimming removed 5 bases from V and 9 bases from J; junction bases left unmatched: 4. Full variable domain (rest looked up from reference TRBV30 and TRBJ2-1): SQTIHQWPATLVQPVGSPLSLECTVEGTSNPNLYWYRQAAGRGLQLLFYSVGIGQISSEVPQNLSASRPQDRQFILSSKKLLLSDSGFYLCAWAGLAGGGEQFFGPGTRLTVL.

This clone was observed a handful of times. This chain uses TRBV2 with TRBJ1-4; perhaps TRBD1 as D (5 bases). This CDR3 comprises 14 residues. Deletions cut 6 bases from V and 0 bases from J, with 8 bases between. The germline V gene has CDR1 SNHLY and CDR2 FYNNEI. The CDR3 loop reads CASSLQATNEKLFF. Written as DNA, the CDR3 is TGTGCCAGCAGCCTACAGGCAACTAATGAAAAACTGTTTTTT.